These T cell receptor beta chains were read from a single sample in a study of blood T cell repertoires in COVID-19. Only in-frame clones appear in the TCRdb table, and some are missing; sequencing was by immunoSEQ multiplex PCR. The sample has around 200,000 clones, less than 90% seen once. Specimen: peripheral blood. Receptors originate from a man aged 40-49 years with acute or convalescent COVID-19. Both conserved end residues are part of each CDR3. Each record gives: D gene, CDR3 length, V gene, J gene, clone size, CDR3 protein, CDR3 DNA. D genes are given only for firm matches. Size is stated for part of the rows, as once, few or many counts, or as a class when the clone is expanded.

>TRBD1|15|TRBV2|TRBJ2-1|.
CASTLQGSSYNEQFF
TGTGCCAGCACCCTACAGGGGAGCTCCTACAATGAGCAGTTCTTC
>TRBD1|14|TRBV27|TRBJ2-1|.
CASTQGSLYNEQFF
TGTGCCAGCACACAGGGGTCCCTTTACAATGAGCAGTTCTTC
>.|15|TRBV13|TRBJ2-3|.
CASSLRGASTDTQYF
TGTGCCAGCAGCTTACGCGGGGCTAGCACAGATACGCAGTATTTT
>.|15|TRBV19|TRBJ2-5|.
CASSRGGPPGETQYF
TGTGCCAGTAGCCGTGGGGGCCCCCCCGGGGAGACCCAGTACTTC
>.|14|TRBV6-6|TRBJ2-3|few
CAGKRSEDADTQYF
TGTGCCGGAAAGAGGTCCGAAGACGCAGATACGCAGTATTTT
>.|14|TRBV10-3|TRBJ1-1|once
CAITSNRGNTEAFF
TGTGCCATCACTTCGAACCGGGGGAACACTGAAGCTTTCTTT
>.|17|TRBV4-3|TRBJ2-2|.
CASSPNRGIYDTGELFF
TGCGCCAGCAGCCCAAATAGGGGGATTTATGACACCGGGGAGCTGTTTTTT
>TRBD1|14|TRBV19|TRBJ1-5|.
CASSSDRDNQPQHF
TGTGCCAGTAGTTCTGACAGGGACAATCAGCCCCAGCATTTT
>TRBD1|18|TRBV3-1/TRBV3-2|TRBJ1-2|.
CASSQGKDRGTYNYGYTF
TGTGCCAGCAGCCAGGGTAAGGACAGGGGGACCTACAACTATGGCTACACCTTC
>TRBD1|16|TRBV19|TRBJ1-1|.
CASSIDPGQVNTEAFF
TGTGCCAGTAGTATAGATCCGGGACAGGTGAACACTGAAGCTTTCTTT
>TRBD1|15|TRBV19|TRBJ2-3|.
CASSITGVVADTQYF
TGTGCCAGTAGTATAACAGGGGTCGTCGCAGATACGCAGTATTTT
>TRBD1|13|TRBV7-8|TRBJ1-6|once
CASGKGAYSPLHF
TGTGCCAGCGGCAAGGGGGCATATTCACCCCTCCACTTT
>TRBD2|15|TRBV7-9|TRBJ2-7|.
CASSLALAGEYEQYF
TGTGCCAGCAGCTTAGCACTAGCGGGAGAGTACGAGCAGTACTTC
>.|14|TRBV5-1|TRBJ1-1|once
CASTPRRGGTEAFF
TGCGCCAGCACCCCTAGGAGGGGAGGCACTGAAGCTTTCTTT
>TRBD2|14|TRBV11-3|TRBJ2-7|.
CASSSSGGSYEQYF
TGTGCCAGCAGCTCTAGCGGGGGTAGCTACGAGCAGTACTTC
>TRBD2|18|TRBV27|TRBJ2-6|once
CASSLSPGGGSGANVLTF
TGTGCCAGCAGTTTATCCCCGGGGGGGGGCTCTGGGGCCAACGTCCTGACTTTC
>TRBD1|14|TRBV3-1/TRBV3-2|TRBJ1-6|.
CASSLGQGNSPLHF
TGTGCCAGCAGCCTTGGACAGGGGAATTCACCCCTCCACTTT
>.|11|TRBV6-5|TRBJ1-6|.
CATQIYSPLHF
TGTGCCACTCAGATTTATTCACCCCTCCACTTT
>TRBD1|14|TRBV5-1|TRBJ1-5|.
CASSWGQGGQPQHF
TGCGCCAGCAGCTGGGGACAGGGAGGTCAGCCCCAGCATTTT
>.|13|TRBV12-3/TRBV12-4|TRBJ1-1|.
CASRPTVNTEAFF
TGTGCCAGCAGGCCGACAGTTAACACTGAAGCTTTCTTT
>TRBD2|15|TRBV6-4|TRBJ2-1|once
CASSEGLAGGNEQFF
TGTGCCAGCAGTGAGGGACTAGCGGGGGGAAATGAGCAGTTCTTC